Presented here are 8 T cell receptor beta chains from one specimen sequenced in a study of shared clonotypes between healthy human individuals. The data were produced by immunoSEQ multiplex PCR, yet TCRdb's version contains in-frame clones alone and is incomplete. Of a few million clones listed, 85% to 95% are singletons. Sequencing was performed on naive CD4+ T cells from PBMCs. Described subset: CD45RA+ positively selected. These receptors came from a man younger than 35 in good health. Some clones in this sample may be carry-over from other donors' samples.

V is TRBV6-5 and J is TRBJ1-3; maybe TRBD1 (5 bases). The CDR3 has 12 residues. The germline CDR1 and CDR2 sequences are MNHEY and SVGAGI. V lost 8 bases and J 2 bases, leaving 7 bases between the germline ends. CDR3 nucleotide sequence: TGTGCCAGCGGGACCCCTGGAAACACCATATATTTT. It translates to CASGTPGNTIYF.

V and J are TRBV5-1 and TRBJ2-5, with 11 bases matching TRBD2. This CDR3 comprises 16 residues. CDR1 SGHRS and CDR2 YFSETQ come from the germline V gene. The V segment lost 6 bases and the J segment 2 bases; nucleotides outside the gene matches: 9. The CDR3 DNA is TGCGCCAGCACTAGCGCTGGGACTAGCGGACAAGAGACCCAGTACTTC. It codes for CASTSAGTSGQETQYF.

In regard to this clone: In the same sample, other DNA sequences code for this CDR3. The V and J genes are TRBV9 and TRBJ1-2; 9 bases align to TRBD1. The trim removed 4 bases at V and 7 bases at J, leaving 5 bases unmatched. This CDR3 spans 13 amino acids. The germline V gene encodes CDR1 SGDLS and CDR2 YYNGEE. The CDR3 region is CASSPRTGVGYTF. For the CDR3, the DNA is TGTGCCAGCAGCCCCCGGACAGGGGTTGGCTACACCTTC.

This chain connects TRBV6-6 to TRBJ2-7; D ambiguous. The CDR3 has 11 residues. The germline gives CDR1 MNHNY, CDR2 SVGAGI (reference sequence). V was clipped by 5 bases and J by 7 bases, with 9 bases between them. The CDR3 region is CASSRSAEQYF. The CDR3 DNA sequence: TGTGCCAGCAGTCGAAGTGCGGAGCAGTACTTC.

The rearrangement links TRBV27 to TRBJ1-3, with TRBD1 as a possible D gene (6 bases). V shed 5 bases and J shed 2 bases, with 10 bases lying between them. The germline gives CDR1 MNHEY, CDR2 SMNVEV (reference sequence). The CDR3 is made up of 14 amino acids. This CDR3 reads CASSNRAAGNTIYF. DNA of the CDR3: TGTGCCAGCAGTAACAGGGCCGCTGGAAACACCATATATTTT.

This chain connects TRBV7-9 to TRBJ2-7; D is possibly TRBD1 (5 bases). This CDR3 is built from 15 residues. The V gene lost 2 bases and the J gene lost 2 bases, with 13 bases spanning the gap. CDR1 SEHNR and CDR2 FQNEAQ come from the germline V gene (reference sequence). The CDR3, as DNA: TGTGCCAGCAGCTTAACAGGTAGACGGGCCTACGAGCAGTACTTC. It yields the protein CASSLTGRRAYEQYF. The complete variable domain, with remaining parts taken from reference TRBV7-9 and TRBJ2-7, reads DTGVSQNPRHKITKRGQNVTFRCDPISEHNRLYWYRQTLGQGPEFLTYFQNEAQLEKSRLLSDRFSAERPKGSFSTLEIQRTEQGDSAMYLCASSLTGRRAYEQYFGPGTRLTVT.

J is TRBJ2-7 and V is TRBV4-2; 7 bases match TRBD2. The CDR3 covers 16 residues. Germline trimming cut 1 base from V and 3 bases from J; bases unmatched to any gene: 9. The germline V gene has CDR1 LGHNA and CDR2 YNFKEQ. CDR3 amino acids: CASSQVSGAEYYEQYF. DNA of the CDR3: TGTGCCAGCAGCCAAGTAAGCGGGGCGGAGTACTACGAGCAGTACTTC.

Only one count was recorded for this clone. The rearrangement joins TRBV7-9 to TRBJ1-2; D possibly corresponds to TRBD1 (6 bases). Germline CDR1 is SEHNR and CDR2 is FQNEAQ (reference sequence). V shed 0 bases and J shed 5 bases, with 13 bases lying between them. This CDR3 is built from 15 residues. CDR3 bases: TGTGCCAGCAGCTTAGCAACAGGGTTGGGATATGGCTACACCTTC. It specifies CASSLATGLGYGYTF. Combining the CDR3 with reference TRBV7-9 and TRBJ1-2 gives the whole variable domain DTGVSQNPRHKITKRGQNVTFRCDPISEHNRLYWYRQTLGQGPEFLTYFQNEAQLEKSRLLSDRFSAERPKGSFSTLEIQRTEQGDSAMYLCASSLATGLGYGYTFGSGTRLTVV.